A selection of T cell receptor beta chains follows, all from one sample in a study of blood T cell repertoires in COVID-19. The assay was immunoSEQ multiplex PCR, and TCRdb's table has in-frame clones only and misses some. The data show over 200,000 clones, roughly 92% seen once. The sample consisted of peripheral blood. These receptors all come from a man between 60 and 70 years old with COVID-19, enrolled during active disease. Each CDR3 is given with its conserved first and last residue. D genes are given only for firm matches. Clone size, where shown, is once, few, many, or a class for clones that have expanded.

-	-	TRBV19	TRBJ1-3	TGTGCCAGTAGTCCGGGACTGTCTTGGGGAAACACCATATATTTT	CASSPGLSWGNTIYF
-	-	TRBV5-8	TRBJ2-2	TGTGCCAGCAGCTTGAGTGGTACCACAGGGGAGCTGTTTTTT	CASSLSGTTGELFF
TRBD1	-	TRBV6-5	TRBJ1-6	TGTGCCAGCTACGGACAGGTCAATTCACCCCTCCACTTT	CASYGQVNSPLHF
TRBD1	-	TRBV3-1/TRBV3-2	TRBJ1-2	TGTGCCAGCAGCCAAGTGCAGGGGGAAGGCTACACCTTC	CASSQVQGEGYTF
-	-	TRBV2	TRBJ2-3	TGTGCCAGCAAACCGGAGACAGATACGCAGTATTTT	CASKPETDTQYF
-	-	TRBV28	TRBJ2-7	TGTGCCAGCACCCGGACAGCCTACGAGCAGTACTTC	CASTRTAYEQYF
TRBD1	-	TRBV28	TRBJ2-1	TGTGCCAGCAGGACAGGGTTATCAAATGAGCAGTTCTTC	CASRTGLSNEQFF
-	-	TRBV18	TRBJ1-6	TGTGCCAGCTCAGGTTCAGGGTCCCATAATTCACCCCTCCACTTT	CASSGSGSHNSPLHF
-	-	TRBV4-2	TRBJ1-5	TGTGCCAGCAGCCATACTAACAGGGAACAAGGTCAGCCCCAGCATTTT	CASSHTNREQGQPQHF
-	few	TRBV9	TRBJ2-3	TGTGCCAGCAGCGTAGTCGGTAGCCACGGGGCGCAGTATTTT	CASSVVGSHGAQYF
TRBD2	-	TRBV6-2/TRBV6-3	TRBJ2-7	TGTGCCAGCAGCCCCCGGTCGCGGGAGTTGTTTCGGTACGAGCAGTACTTC	CASSPRSRELFRYEQYF
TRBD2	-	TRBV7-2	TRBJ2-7	TGTGCCAGCACATTAAGGGGCGGGGGTCGCGAGCAGTACTTC	CASTLRGGGREQYF
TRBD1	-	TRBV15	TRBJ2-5	TGTGCCACCAGCACGAGAGGACAGGGGGCAAAAGAGACCCAGTACTTC	CATSTRGQGAKETQYF
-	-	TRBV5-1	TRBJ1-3	TGCGCCAGCAGCCCAGGGGCGTCAGGAAACACCATATATTTT	CASSPGASGNTIYF
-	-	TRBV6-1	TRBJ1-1	TGTGCCAGCAGTGAAGCGCCCATGCGCGCTTTCTTT	CASSEAPMRAFF